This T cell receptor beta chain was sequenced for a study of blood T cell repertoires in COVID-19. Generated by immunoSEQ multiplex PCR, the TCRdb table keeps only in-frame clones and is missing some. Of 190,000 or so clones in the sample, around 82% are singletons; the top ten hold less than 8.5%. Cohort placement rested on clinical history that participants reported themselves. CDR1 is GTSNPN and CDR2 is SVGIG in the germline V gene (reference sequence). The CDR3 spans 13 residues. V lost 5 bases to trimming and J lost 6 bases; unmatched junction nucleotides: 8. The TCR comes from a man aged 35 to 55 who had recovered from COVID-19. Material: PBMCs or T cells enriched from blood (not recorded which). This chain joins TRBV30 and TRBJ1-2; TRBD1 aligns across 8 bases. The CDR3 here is CAWSYRGIHGYTF. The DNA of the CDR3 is TGTGCCTGGTCCTACAGGGGGATCCATGGCTACACCTTC.